The 5 T cell receptor beta chains presented below share a single source sample, sequenced in a study of blood T cell repertoires in COVID-19. Profiled with immunoSEQ multiplex PCR; TCRdb holds only in-frame clones, not every one. Of 160,000 or so clones in the sample, about four fifths were seen once. Sequencing was performed on peripheral blood. Receptor source: a man aged 65 to 79 with active or convalescent COVID-19.

The V gene is TRBV7-7, the J gene TRBJ2-3, with 10 bases matching TRBD2. The CDR3 contains 15 residues. V shed 3 bases and J 1 base; nucleotides not matched to a gene: 1. Germline lookup yields CDR1 SSHAT and CDR2 FNYEAQ (reference sequence). CDR3 residues: CASSFLAGGTDTQYF. CDR3 sequence (DNA): TGTGCCAGCAGCTTTCTAGCGGGGGGCACAGATACGCAGTATTTT.

The V gene is TRBV7-9, the J gene TRBJ2-5; D may be TRBD2 (5 bases). Germline assignment: CDR1 SEHNR and CDR2 FQNEAQ (reference sequence). This CDR3 has 13 residues. V dropped 5 bases and J dropped 5 bases, with 12 bases sitting between them. Written as DNA, the CDR3 is TGTGCCAGCAGCCGTGGCGGACTTGAGACCCAGTACTTC. This codes for CASSRGGLETQYF.

This clone was seen more than once but under ten times. The rearrangement joins TRBV5-4 to TRBJ2-7, with TRBD2 matching over 8 bases. The CDR3 has 17 residues. V lost 0 bases, J lost 3 bases, and 11 bases stayed unmatched. Germline V CDR1 and CDR2: SGHNT, YYREEE (reference sequence). The CDR3 DNA follows: TGTGCCAGCAGCTTGGCCAGTTCTGGACTAGCTATCTACGAGCAGTACTTC. Translated, it gives CASSLASSGLAIYEQYF.

The CDR3 region has the DNA TGTGCCAGCAGCACGGGACAGAGCTCCTACGAGCAGTACTTC. It codes for CASSTGQSSYEQYF. V is TRBV6-5 and J is TRBJ2-7; the match to TRBD1 covers 7 bases. The CDR3 has 14 residues. Germline V CDR1 and CDR2: MNHEY, SVGAGI. Unmatched junction bases numbered 5, after V lost 6 bases and J lost 0 bases.

The gene calls are TRBV27 and TRBJ1-1, with 8 bases lining up with TRBD1. Germline assignment: CDR1 MNHEY and CDR2 SMNVEV (reference sequence). V gave up 6 bases and J gave up 1 base; unmatched junction bases: 7. The CDR3 covers 15 residues. DNA of the CDR3: TGTGCCAGCAGCCGGATAGGGACAGGGAACACTGAAGCTTTCTTT. Translation gives CASSRIGTGNTEAFF.